This TCR beta chain was captured in a study of PD-1 blockade in classical Hodgkin lymphoma. TCRdb's table, derived via immunoSEQ multiplex PCR, lists solely in-frame clones and lacks some. This table holds 22,000 or so clones, just under 80% found once. Brentuximab vedotin exposure varied among the patients, all of whom had relapsed after autologous stem cell transplantation. With regard to this clone: As yet, its antigen is unknown.

Study observations and caveats: The study found that TCR diversity rose significantly by C4D1 in CD4+ but not CD8+ cells.

The source of this sequence is a human donor with classical Hodgkin lymphoma. Source: peripheral blood mononuclear cells (PBMCs), taken before the second cycle of nivolumab.

The CDR3 nucleotides are TGTGCCAGCAGCATACAGGGGGGCACTGAAGCTTTCTTT. Its translation: CASSIQGGTEAFF. The J gene is TRBJ1-1, the V gene TRBV5-5; 8 nucleotides line up with TRBD1. This CDR3 spans 13 amino acids. Losses at the gene ends were 4 bases for V and 4 bases for J; bases not matched to a gene: 3. From germline, CDR1 is SGHKS and CDR2 YYEKEE (reference sequence).